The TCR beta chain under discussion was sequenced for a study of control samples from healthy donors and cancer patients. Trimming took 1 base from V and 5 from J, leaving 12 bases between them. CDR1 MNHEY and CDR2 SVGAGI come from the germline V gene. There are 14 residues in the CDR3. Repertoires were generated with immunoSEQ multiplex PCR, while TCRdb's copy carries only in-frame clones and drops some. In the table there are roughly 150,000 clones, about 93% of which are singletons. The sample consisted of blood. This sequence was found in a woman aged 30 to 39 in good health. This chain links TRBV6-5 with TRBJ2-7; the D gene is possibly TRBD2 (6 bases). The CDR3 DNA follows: TGTGCCAGCAGTTACTTGGTCGGAGGGAACGAGCAGTACTTC. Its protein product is CASSYLVGGNEQYF.